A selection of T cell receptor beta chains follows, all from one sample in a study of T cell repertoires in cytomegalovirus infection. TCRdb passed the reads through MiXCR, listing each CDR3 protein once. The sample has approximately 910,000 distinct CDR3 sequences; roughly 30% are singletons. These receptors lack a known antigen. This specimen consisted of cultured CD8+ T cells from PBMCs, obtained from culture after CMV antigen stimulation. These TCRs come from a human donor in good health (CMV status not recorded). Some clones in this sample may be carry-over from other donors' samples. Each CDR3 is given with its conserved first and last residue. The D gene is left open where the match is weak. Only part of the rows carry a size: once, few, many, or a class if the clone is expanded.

DNA: TGTGCCAGCAGTAGCGGGGGGGCTCGGACAGATACGCAGTATTTT
CDR3: CASSSGGARTDTQYF
J: TRBJ2-3
V: TRBV7-2
D: TRBD2
size: many

DNA: TGCGCCAGCAGCCAAGAGTGGGCCCAATCTCGGGAGCAGTACTTC
CDR3: CASSQEWAQSREQYF
J: TRBJ2-7
V: TRBV4-1
D: -
size: -

DNA: TGTGCCAGCAGCCAAGCGGGGGTTGCGGTCGAGACCCAGTACTTC
CDR3: CASSQAGVAVETQYF
J: TRBJ2-5
V: TRBV4-2
D: -
size: once

DNA: TGTGCCAGCAGCCAAGACCGGGACAGGGGGTTCGTGGTGTATGGCTACACCTTC
CDR3: CASSQDRDRGFVVYGYTF
J: TRBJ1-2
V: TRBV5-6
D: TRBD1
size: few

DNA: TGTGCCACACAGACGGCTGAGCAGTTCTTC
CDR3: CATQTAEQFF
J: TRBJ2-1
V: TRBV2
D: -
size: -

DNA: TGTGCCAGTAGTATAGATCGCCGGGATCGAGGACAGCCCCAGCATTTT
CDR3: CASSIDRRDRGQPQHF
J: TRBJ1-5
V: TRBV19
D: -
size: few

DNA: TGTGCCACCAGCGGCCTCAGAAGGGATGGGTACGAGCAGTACTTC
CDR3: CATSGLRRDGYEQYF
J: TRBJ2-7
V: TRBV15
D: -
size: -

DNA: TGCAGTGCTAGGCAGACAGGGGTTGAGTGGGCCAATGAGCAGTTCTTC
CDR3: CSARQTGVEWANEQFF
J: TRBJ2-1
V: TRBV20-1
D: TRBD1
size: -

DNA: TGTGCCAGCAGTTTATTAGGGGGCCACTACAATGAGCAGTTCTTC
CDR3: CASSLLGGHYNEQFF
J: TRBJ2-1
V: TRBV12-3/TRBV12-4
D: TRBD1
size: many

DNA: TGCGCCAGCAGCCAAGATCTGGCAGGATATCAGCCCCAGCATTTT
CDR3: CASSQDLAGYQPQHF
J: TRBJ1-5
V: TRBV4-1
D: -
size: -

DNA: TGCAGCGGGGCCACAGGGGGCTCTGGGGCCAACGTCCTGACTTTC
CDR3: CSGATGGSGANVLTF
J: TRBJ2-6
V: TRBV29-1
D: TRBD1
size: -

DNA: TGTGCCAGCAGTGGGGACAGGGGATTCTACAATGAGCAGTTCTTC
CDR3: CASSGDRGFYNEQFF
J: TRBJ2-1
V: TRBV2
D: TRBD1
size: few

DNA: TGTGCCAGCAGTGGCTCGAGGGACAGATCCTACGAGCAGTACTTC
CDR3: CASSGSRDRSYEQYF
J: TRBJ2-7
V: TRBV25-1
D: TRBD1
size: -

DNA: TGTGCCAGCCGGGGACAGGGGCTCTCTTCTACTGAAGCTTTCTTT
CDR3: CASRGQGLSSTEAFF
J: TRBJ1-1
V: TRBV19
D: TRBD1
size: -

DNA: TGTGCCAGTAGTATGTTCGCGGGGGGGTACAATGAGCAGTTCTTC
CDR3: CASSMFAGGYNEQFF
J: TRBJ2-1
V: TRBV19
D: TRBD2
size: few

DNA: TGTGCCAGCAGTCTCGGCGGGTTAGTGATGACAGATACGCAGTATTTT
CDR3: CASSLGGLVMTDTQYF
J: TRBJ2-3
V: TRBV12-3/TRBV12-4
D: -
size: many

DNA: TGTGCCAGCAGCTTAGGCGCGACAGTCTACGAGCAGTACTTC
CDR3: CASSLGATVYEQYF
J: TRBJ2-7
V: TRBV7-9
D: -
size: few

DNA: TGCGCCAGCACCCCGGCGACAGGGGGCGCTGGCGGGGCCAACGTCCTGACTTTC
CDR3: CASTPATGGAGGANVLTF
J: TRBJ2-6
V: TRBV5-1
D: TRBD1
size: many

DNA: TGCAGTGCCCCCATGGACACCTTGGCCGAGCAGTACTTC
CDR3: CSAPMDTLAEQYF
J: TRBJ2-7
V: TRBV20-1
D: -
size: -

DNA: TGTGCCAGCAGCTTAGGGGAGGGTGAACGGCCTTACGAGCAGTACTTC
CDR3: CASSLGEGERPYEQYF
J: TRBJ2-7
V: TRBV3-1
D: TRBD2
size: -

DNA: TGTGCCAGCATTCCTCCTGGGACTAGCACCGGGGAGCTGTTTTTT
CDR3: CASIPPGTSTGELFF
J: TRBJ2-2
V: TRBV12-3/TRBV12-4
D: TRBD2
size: few

DNA: TGTGCCAGCAGTGATGACAGAGAGTATAATTCACCCCTCCACTTT
CDR3: CASSDDREYNSPLHF
J: TRBJ1-6
V: TRBV25-1
D: -
size: -

DNA: TGTGCCAGCAGCTTAGCGGAAGTGAGAGGGGTTTTAACAGATACGCAGTATTTT
CDR3: CASSLAEVRGVLTDTQYF
J: TRBJ2-3
V: TRBV7-2
D: -
size: many

DNA: TGTGCCAGCAGCCCTCCGGGACTGGGGTCTTCACCCCTCCACTTT
CDR3: CASSPPGLGSSPLHF
J: TRBJ1-6
V: TRBV14
D: -
size: few

DNA: TGTGCCAGCAGTGTACCCTTGAGAGGGGAACTGGGCTACACCTTC
CDR3: CASSVPLRGELGYTF
J: TRBJ1-2
V: TRBV2
D: -
size: -

DNA: TGTGCCAGCCACCCAGGGGTGGGGCTGTTTTTT
CDR3: CASHPGVGLFF
J: TRBJ2-2
V: TRBV6-1
D: -
size: -

DNA: TGCGCCAGCAGCCAAGAACAAGGGGGTACTAATGAAAAACTGTTTTTT
CDR3: CASSQEQGGTNEKLFF
J: TRBJ1-4
V: TRBV4-3
D: -
size: few

DNA: TGTGCCAGCAGCGGAGCGGATAGGGACGGCTACACCTTC
CDR3: CASSGADRDGYTF
J: TRBJ1-2
V: TRBV7-9
D: -
size: many

DNA: TGTGCCAGCAGTTCCCAGGGGGCCGGGGGGGAGCTGTTTTTT
CDR3: CASSSQGAGGELFF
J: TRBJ2-2
V: TRBV6-5
D: TRBD1
size: few

DNA: TGTGCCAGCAGTGAAGCGGGGGCTTCGCCGGGGCCCGAGCAGTACTTC
CDR3: CASSEAGASPGPEQYF
J: TRBJ2-7
V: TRBV2
D: -
size: -

DNA: TGTGCCAGCCCGGGCGCCGGCTCCTACAATGAGCAGTTCTTC
CDR3: CASPGAGSYNEQFF
J: TRBJ2-1
V: TRBV6-1
D: -
size: few

DNA: TGTGCCAGCAGCTCCCCTTCCCCGAACACCGGGGAGCTGTTTTTT
CDR3: CASSSPSPNTGELFF
J: TRBJ2-2
V: TRBV7-9
D: -
size: few

DNA: TGTGCCATCAGTGCCCCGGTGACAGGGGAAAATGGCTACACCTTC
CDR3: CAISAPVTGENGYTF
J: TRBJ1-2
V: TRBV10-3
D: TRBD1
size: few

DNA: TGTGCTTCTGGGCCGGCTTTCTTT
CDR3: CASGPAFF
J: TRBJ1-1
V: TRBV2
D: -
size: -

DNA: TGCAGTGTCCCCAATGGGGCCTTGAACACTGAAGCTTTCTTT
CDR3: CSVPNGALNTEAFF
J: TRBJ1-1
V: TRBV20-1
D: -
size: few

DNA: TGCGCCAGCAGCTGGCCTATGGCCCCCTACAATGAGCAGTTCTTC
CDR3: CASSWPMAPYNEQFF
J: TRBJ2-1
V: TRBV4-1
D: -
size: few

DNA: TGTGCCAGCGCGGTCGGAGGCACTGAAGCTTTCTTT
CDR3: CASAVGGTEAFF
J: TRBJ1-1
V: TRBV12-3/TRBV12-4
D: -
size: few

DNA: TGTGCCAGCAGCTTAAGTGAGTGGGCTGAGAGCAATCAGCCCCAGCATTTT
CDR3: CASSLSEWAESNQPQHF
J: TRBJ1-5
V: TRBV7-9
D: -
size: few

DNA: TGTGCCAGCAGCCCCGCGGGGGGGGCGTACGATCAGCCCCAGCATTTT
CDR3: CASSPAGGAYDQPQHF
J: TRBJ1-5
V: TRBV7-9
D: -
size: few

DNA: TGTGCCAGCAGCTTAACCTGGGACGGACGCAATCAGCCCCAGCATTTT
CDR3: CASSLTWDGRNQPQHF
J: TRBJ1-5
V: TRBV7-8
D: -
size: many

DNA: TGTGTCAGCATGCTCGGGACAGGAGGTTACGAGCAGTACTTC
CDR3: CVSMLGTGGYEQYF
J: TRBJ2-7
V: TRBV5-4
D: TRBD1
size: -

DNA: TGTGCCAGCATGAGGGGAAGGACTGAAGCTTTCTTT
CDR3: CASMRGRTEAFF
J: TRBJ1-1
V: TRBV5-4
D: -
size: medium-sized

DNA: TGTGCCAGCAGTTCCCCGGGACAGAGCTACGAGCAGTACTTC
CDR3: CASSSPGQSYEQYF
J: TRBJ2-7
V: TRBV7-9
D: TRBD1
size: many

DNA: TGTGCCCCCCCCGGGGACAGCTCCTACAATGAGCAGTTCTTC
CDR3: CAPPGDSSYNEQFF
J: TRBJ2-1
V: TRBV24-1
D: TRBD1
size: few